The 28 T cell receptor beta chains presented below share a single source sample, sequenced in a study of blood T cell repertoires in COVID-19. TCRdb's copy holds only in-frame clones and misses some; the assay was immunoSEQ multiplex PCR. The sample includes approximately 160,000 clones, over 80% of them seen just once. Source material: peripheral blood. The receptors were gathered from a woman aged 55-69 years with acute or convalescent COVID-19.

This chain uses TRBV9 with TRBJ2-3; TRBD2 aligns across 14 bases. The CDR3 is 21 residues long. From germline, CDR1 is SGDLS and CDR2 YYNGEE. J lost 2 bases, V lost 4 bases, and 18 bases had no gene match. CDR3 coding DNA: TGTGCCAGCAGCTCGAATATTAATAAGGGACTAGCGGGGGCCTACACAGATACGCAGTATTTT. Its protein product is CASSSNINKGLAGAYTDTQYF.

The chain employs TRBV5-6 and TRBJ2-1, with 11 bases fitting TRBD2. CDR3 length equals 15 residues. The V gene's germline CDR1 is SGHDT and CDR2 YYEEEE. Trimming at V came to 3 bases and at J to 8 bases, leaving 7 bases not matched to a gene. In DNA form, the CDR3 reads TGTGCCAGCAGCTCTTTAGCGGGGGGGTGGTATGAGCAGTTCTTC. Its protein product is CASSSLAGGWYEQFF.

The CDR3 coding sequence is TGTGCCAGCGCCCAAGCGGTCCTAGGCAACACTGAAGCTTTCTTT. Translation gives CASAQAVLGNTEAFF. This sequence joins TRBV6-6 and TRBJ1-1; D gene ambiguous. Germline V lookup: CDR1 MNHNY, CDR2 SVGAGI (reference sequence). V dropped 8 bases and J dropped 2 bases, with 18 bases sitting between them. The length of the CDR3 is 15 residues.

The chain couples TRBV7-8 to TRBJ1-5; TRBD1 matches 7 bases. V lost 5 bases, J lost 9 bases, and 10 bases stayed unmatched. This CDR3 region has 14 residues. Germline V gene data show CDR1 as SGHVS and CDR2 as FQNEAQ. The DNA for the CDR3 is TGTGCCAGCAGCGGAGGGGGCACCCACCGGCCCCAGCATTTT. Residues: CASSGGGTHRPQHF.

The chain uses TRBV4-3 and TRBJ1-5; the D is unclear. CDR3 length: 16 amino acids. The ends were cut back, 4 bases at V and 3 bases at J, with 16 bases in the middle. Per the germline V gene, CDR1 is LGHNA and CDR2 is YSLEER. Here the CDR3 DNA reads TGCGCCAGCAGCCTAGGCTTAAACTATCTCAATCAGCCCCAGCATTTT. Its protein product is CASSLGLNYLNQPQHF.

V usage is TRBV11-2 and J usage is TRBJ2-7; D unresolved. Germline V gene sequence: CDR1 SGHAT, CDR2 FQNNGV. CDR3 size: 11 residues. With 3 bases removed from V and 7 bases from J, the gap between germline ends came to 7 bases. CDR3 DNA: TGTGCCAGCAGCTTCATCCGGGAGCAGTACTTC. It specifies CASSFIREQYF.

The genes are TRBV7-6 and TRBJ1-3; the D is unclear. The CDR3 length is 18 residues. Deletions cut 4 bases from V and 4 bases from J, with 23 bases between. Germline V lookup: CDR1 SGHVS, CDR2 FNYEAQ. In DNA, the CDR3 is TGTGCCAGCAGCTCTAGGGTTGGCTGGGAGTTAGCAGGAAACACCATATATTTT. Translation gives CASSSRVGWELAGNTIYF.

J is TRBJ2-7 and V is TRBV18; maybe TRBD1 (5 bases). The CDR3 extends over 12 amino acids. The germline V gene has CDR1 KGHSH and CDR2 LQKENI. Trimming took 8 bases from V and 3 from J, leaving 11 bases between them. The CDR3 here is CASRLGVYEQYF. DNA for the CDR3: TGTGCCAGCCGTTTAGGGGTCTACGAGCAGTACTTC.

The chain employs TRBV15 and TRBJ1-4; perhaps TRBD1 as D (5 bases). The V end lost 0 bases, the J end lost 0 bases, and 14 bases lay between the germline ends. The CDR3 has 18 residues. CDR1 is LNHNV, CDR2 YYDKDF, per germline (reference sequence). Here the CDR3 reads CATSRDLNRRTTNEKLFF. The CDR3 nucleotides read TGTGCCACCAGCAGAGATTTGAACAGGAGAACAACTAATGAAAAACTGTTTTTT. The whole variable domain, filled in from reference TRBV15 and TRBJ1-4, reads DAMVIQNPRYQVTQFGKPVTLSCSQTLNHNVMYWYQQKSSQAPKLLFHYYDKDFNNEADTPDNFQSRRPNTSFCFLDIRSPGLGDTAMYLCATSRDLNRRTTNEKLFFGSGTQLSVL.

This rearrangement joins TRBV7-3 to TRBJ2-2, with TRBD2 identical over 8 bases. Germline V CDR1 and CDR2: SGHTA, FQGTGA. Germline trimming cut 1 base from V and 0 bases from J; bases unmatched to any gene: 1. There are 16 residues in the CDR3. The CDR3 DNA reads TGTGCCAGCAGCTTAAGGGGACTAGCGAACACCGGGGAGCTGTTTTTT. Encoded protein: CASSLRGLANTGELFF.

This chain joins TRBV5-1 and TRBJ2-1; D gene unclear. Per germline, CDR1 SGHRS and CDR2 YFSETQ. This CDR3 is 16 amino acids long. Trimming removed 2 bases at V and 0 bases at J, with 12 bases between. The CDR3 here is CASSFLPSSSYNEQFF. Written as DNA, the CDR3 is TGCGCCAGCAGCTTCCTGCCGTCGAGCTCCTACAATGAGCAGTTCTTC.

The CDR3 bases are TGTGCCAGCAGCCCTTACACAGATACGCAGTATTTT. It specifies CASSPYTDTQYF. The chain recombines TRBV7-2 with TRBJ2-3; D is unclear. V shed 5 bases and J shed 2 bases, with 5 bases lying between them. CDR1 and CDR2 (germline): SGHTA, FQGNSA. The CDR3 consists of 12 residues.

The chain employs TRBV4-2 and TRBJ2-5; the match to TRBD1 covers 11 bases. The CDR3 loop spans 17 amino acids. The J segment lost 0 bases and the V segment lost 1 base, leaving 4 bases of the junction unmatched. The germline CDR1 and CDR2 sequences are LGHNA and YNFKEQ. CDR3: CASSQVGTGGYQETQYF. In DNA, the CDR3 is TGTGCCAGCAGCCAAGTAGGGACAGGGGGGTACCAAGAGACCCAGTACTTC.

The genes are TRBV5-6 and TRBJ1-5, with TRBD1 as a possible D gene (5 bases). V shed 4 bases and J shed 3 bases, with 17 bases lying between them. This CDR3 region has 16 residues. Germline CDR1 and CDR2: SGHDT and YYEEEE. The CDR3 nucleotides are TGTGCCAGCAGCCGCTCTGGGAGGGGAGACAATCAGCCCCAGCATTTT. This codes for CASSRSGRGDNQPQHF.

The chain's CDR3 is CASSPLLDRDYEQYF. The CDR3 coding sequence is TGTGCCAGCAGCCCTCTGCTGGACAGGGACTACGAGCAGTACTTC. This chain connects TRBV7-9 to TRBJ2-7, with 8 positions matching TRBD1. Germline lookup yields CDR1 SEHNR and CDR2 FQNEAQ (reference sequence). V trimming: 5 bases; J trimming: 3 bases; junction bases outside the gene matches: 9. The CDR3 is 15 amino acids.

This chain uses TRBV6-2 or TRBV6-3 with TRBJ1-1; D not resolved. V was trimmed by 0 bases and J by 2 bases, leaving 10 bases between them. The germline V gene has CDR1 MNHEY and CDR2 SVGEGT. This CDR3 has 15 residues. CDR3 in DNA: TGTGCCAGCAGTTACTCAGCCAGGCCTAACACTGAAGCTTTCTTT. It encodes CASSYSARPNTEAFF.

The chain joins TRBV5-5 to TRBJ2-7; a weak D match, TRBD1 (6 bases). Germline values: CDR1 SGHKS, CDR2 YYEKEE (reference sequence). The CDR3 contains 12 residues. The V end lost 2 bases, the J end lost 7 bases, and 10 bases lay between the germline ends. CDR3 protein: CASSLMGQEQYF. The DNA of the CDR3 is TGTGCCAGCAGCTTAATGGGACAAGAGCAGTACTTC.

This clone has only a few counts. The chain has TRBV5-6 and TRBJ2-1, with D perhaps matching TRBD2 (5 bases). The CDR3 consists of 11 residues. Germline CDR1 reads SGHDT; CDR2 reads YYEEEE. Trimming pared 4 bases from V and 7 bases from J, leaving 6 bases between. In DNA form, the CDR3 reads TGTGCCAGCAGCCGGGGTAATGAGCAGTTCTTC. It specifies CASSRGNEQFF.

A single count supports this clone. This chain links TRBV27 with TRBJ2-7; 10 nucleotides match TRBD1. Trimming removed 3 bases from V and 4 bases from J; junction bases left unmatched: 3. Germline V gene lookup returns CDR1 MNHEY and CDR2 SMNVEV (reference sequence). This CDR3 is 14 amino acids long. The CDR3 DNA is TGTGCCAGCAGTTTTCGGGACAGGGGTTACGAGCAGTACTTC. Amino acids: CASSFRDRGYEQYF.

V and J are TRBV6-5 and TRBJ1-1, with TRBD1 identical over 9 bases. The CDR3 sequence is 14 residues long. Germline assignment: CDR1 MNHEY and CDR2 SVGAGI. After removal of 5 bases from V and 4 bases from J, the junction contained 5 bases not matched to a gene. The CDR3 DNA is TGTGCCAGCAGTCGACAGGGGGATCCCACTGAAGCTTTCTTT. Its protein is CASSRQGDPTEAFF.

The CDR3 region has the DNA TGTGCCAGCAGCGTAGTAGGTAGCGGGGGGTGGAATGAGCAGTTCTTC. Translation: CASSVVGSGGWNEQFF. This rearrangement joins TRBV9 to TRBJ2-1; TRBD2 matches 10 bases. Germline-derived CDR1 and CDR2 are SGDLS and YYNGEE. The junction had 7 bases not matched to a gene; V was cut back by 0 bases and J by 7 bases. The CDR3 extends over 16 amino acids. Full variable domain (remainder filled in from reference TRBV9 and TRBJ2-1): DSGVTQTPKHLITATGQRVTLRCSPRSGDLSVYWYQQSLDQGLQFLIQYYNGEERAKGNILERFSAQQFPDLHSELNLSSLELGDSALYFCASSVVGSGGWNEQFFGPGTRLTVL.

As DNA, the CDR3 is TGTGCCAGCAGCTTGGGGATGACAGGGTCTGGGGCCAACGTCCTGACTTTC. Protein sequence: CASSLGMTGSGANVLTF. The chain joins TRBV11-3 to TRBJ2-6, with 7 bases matching TRBD1. The germline CDR1 and CDR2 sequences are SGHNT and YENEEA. Trimming at V came to 3 bases and at J to 1 base, leaving 6 bases not matched to a gene. CDR3 size: 17 residues.

The V and J genes are TRBV6-2 or TRBV6-3 and TRBJ2-1; a possible D gene is TRBD1 (6 bases). V lost 1 base and J 8 bases, leaving 15 bases between the germline ends. Germline V CDR1 and CDR2: MNHEY, SVGEGT. This CDR3 has 15 amino acids. CDR3 in amino acids: CASSYFGGLGDEQFF. The CDR3 DNA sequence: TGTGCCAGCAGTTACTTTGGGGGCCTTGGGGATGAGCAGTTCTTC.

This rearrangement joins TRBV5-6 to TRBJ1-6; D not resolved. The CDR3 covers 12 residues. V dropped 2 bases and J dropped 10 bases, with 7 bases sitting between them. Germline CDR1 SGHDT, CDR2 YYEEEE. The CDR3 spells CASSLTGSPLHF. The DNA for the CDR3 is TGTGCCAGCAGCTTAACGGGGTCACCCCTCCACTTT.

The chain is built from TRBV6-5 and TRBJ2-7, with D uncertain. This CDR3 contains 14 residues. V was shortened by 7 bases and J by 11 bases, with 24 bases between the two germline ends. Germline V gives CDR1 MNHEY, CDR2 SVGAGI. CDR3 residues: CASIASAGLAKEYF. For the CDR3, the DNA is TGTGCCAGCATCGCCAGCGCCGGGTTGGCGAAGGAGTACTTC.

The chain recombines TRBV3-1 (or the pseudogene TRBV3-2) with TRBJ2-1; 9 bases align to TRBD1. Germline loops: CDR1 LGHDT, CDR2 YNNKEL (reference sequence). The ends lost 1 base at V and 3 bases at J; junction bases unmatched: 4. The CDR3 loop spans 16 amino acids. The CDR3 bases are TGTGCCAGCAGCCAAGTGGGACAGGGCGTCTACAATGAGCAGTTCTTC. This sequence encodes CASSQVGQGVYNEQFF.

The chain recombines TRBV6-5 with TRBJ1-6, with 7 bases lining up with TRBD1. In germline, CDR1 is MNHEY, CDR2 SVGAGI. The V and J ends lost 5 bases and 10 bases, in that order; junction bases with no gene match: 8. The CDR3 is 14 amino acids. As DNA, the CDR3 is TGTGCCAGCAGTCTACACGGAGGGGGCTCACCCCTCCACTTT. Translating it yields CASSLHGGGSPLHF.

This chain joins TRBV24-1 and TRBJ1-1; D perhaps matches TRBD1 (5 bases). The V end lost 5 bases, the J end lost 0 bases, and 12 bases lay between the germline ends. CDR1 KGHDR and CDR2 SFDVKD come from the germline V gene. The CDR3 totals 15 residues. CDR3 in DNA: TGTGCCACCAGTGTTGGGGGGGATATGAACACTGAAGCTTTCTTT. Its protein product is CATSVGGDMNTEAFF.